This paragraph reports one TCR beta chain. Its specificity is not known. It is likely a read error, because the conserved phenylalanine at the end of the CDR3 is missing. Via MiXCR, TCRdb re-called the 5' RACE reads, giving one row per CDR3 protein. The repertoire holds some 8,700 distinct CDR3 sequences, with 25% to 30% as singletons. Naive CD4+ cells had CD25+ Tregs removed. The study's findings and limits: Tumor memory CD4+ T cell TCR gene usage was found to cluster with blood and lymph node memory CD4+ cells and with lymph node naive CD4+ cells.

Sequenced: naive CD4+ T cells sorted from a lymph node. Subset of the sample: naive CD4+ T cells, CD4+CD45RA+CD25-. This TCR was sampled from a female donor with breast cancer.

The DNA of the CDR3 is TGCAGTGCTAGAGGACAGTTTAGCAATCAGCCCCAGCATCTT. Translating gives CSARGQFSNQPQHL. The V and J genes are TRBV20-1 and TRBJ1-5; tentatively, D is TRBD1 (5 bases). V shed 1 base and J shed 0 bases, with 7 bases lying between them. Germline-derived CDR1 and CDR2 are DFQATT and SNEGSKA (reference sequence). The CDR3 loop spans 14 amino acids.